The TCR beta chain under discussion was sequenced for a study of T cells and Merkel cell carcinoma outcomes. V was cut by 0 bases and J by 4 bases, with 25 bases left in between. CDR1 is MGHRA and CDR2 is YSYEKL in the germline V gene. The CDR3 totals 19 residues. The method was immunoSEQ multiplex PCR; TCRdb's version includes in-frame clones alone and lacks a portion of them. Of roughly 3,000 clones listed, roughly 85% are singletons. Points from the study as a whole: In Merkel cell carcinoma, repertoire and T-cell density reportedly predicted outcomes.

Details on this clone: Its antigen is unknown.

This chain links TRBV4-1 with TRBJ2-7, with D unresolved. The TCR comes from a human donor with Merkel cell carcinoma. Sequenced sample: tumor tissue from Merkel cell carcinoma. The CDR3 loop is CASSQDLGRSSRWAYEQYF. The CDR3 bases are TGCGCCAGCAGCCAAGACCTCGGGCGTAGCAGCAGGTGGGCTTACGAGCAGTACTTC.